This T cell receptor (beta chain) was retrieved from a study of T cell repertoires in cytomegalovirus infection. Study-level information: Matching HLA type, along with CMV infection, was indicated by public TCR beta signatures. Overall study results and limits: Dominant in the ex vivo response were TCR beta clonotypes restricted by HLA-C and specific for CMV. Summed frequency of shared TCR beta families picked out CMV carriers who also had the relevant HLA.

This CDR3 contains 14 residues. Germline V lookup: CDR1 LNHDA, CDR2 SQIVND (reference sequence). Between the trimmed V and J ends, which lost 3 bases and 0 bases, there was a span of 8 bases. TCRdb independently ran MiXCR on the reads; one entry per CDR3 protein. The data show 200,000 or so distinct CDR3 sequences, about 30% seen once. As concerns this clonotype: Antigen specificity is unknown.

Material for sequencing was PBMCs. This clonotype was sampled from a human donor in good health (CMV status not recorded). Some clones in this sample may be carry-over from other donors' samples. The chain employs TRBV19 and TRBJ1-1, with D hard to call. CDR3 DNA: TGTGCCAGTAGTATTAGGAAGGTGAACACTGAAGCTTTCTTT. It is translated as CASSIRKVNTEAFF.